This T cell receptor (beta chain) was observed in a study of T cells in localized non-small cell lung cancer. Study-level results: Only one tumor region was sequenced, so heterogeneity remains possible. For the top 100 tumor clones, a median around 55 also appeared in adjacent lung.

Repertoires were generated with immunoSEQ multiplex PCR, while TCRdb's copy carries only in-frame clones and drops some. The profile shows 2,500 to 3,500 clones, roughly 20% of them singletons. This clone qualifies as medium-sized. Its antigen is undetermined. This CDR3 region has 14 residues. V was clipped by 6 bases and J by 5 bases; unmatched bases: 8. In germline, CDR1 is MNHGY, CDR2 SAAAGT. The clonotype comes from a woman aged 40-75 years with stage I lung adenocarcinoma. The sequenced sample was lung tumor tissue, obtained before any cancer treatment. The V and J genes are TRBV6-8 and TRBJ1-1; 8 nucleotides line up with TRBD1. CDR3 amino acids: CASSQTGGRTEAFF. The CDR3 DNA follows: TGTGCCAGCAGCCAAACAGGGGGTCGGACTGAAGCTTTCTTT.